Shown below are 13 T cell receptor beta chains from a single sample sequenced in a study of molecular identifiers for immune sequencing clone quantification. TCRdb re-analysed the PCR reads in MiXCR, keeping a single row per CDR3 protein. The sample holds hundreds of thousands of distinct CDR3 sequences, less than 30% seen once. Sequencing used naive CD8+ T cells from blood, with Jurkat cell RNA spiked in. Subset noted: FACS-sorted CD8+CD4-CCR7+CD45RA+ naive T cells. Receptors were obtained from a human donor in good health. Some libraries in this study had Jurkat cell RNA spiked in.

This clonotype appeared many times. The V call is TRBV6-2 or TRBV6-3, the J call TRBJ1-1; D unresolved. This CDR3 is 11 amino acids long. Per the germline V gene, CDR1 is MNHEY and CDR2 is SVGEGT. Trimming stripped 8 bases from V and 1 base from J, with 5 bases between. CDR3 bases: TGTGCCAGCGGAAGGAACACTGAAGCTTTCTTT. Its translation is CASGRNTEAFF.

V is TRBV11-2 and J is TRBJ1-5; no clear D gene. Between the trimmed V and J ends, which lost 5 bases and 4 bases, there was a span of 12 bases. This CDR3 has 14 residues. Germline V gives CDR1 SGHAT, CDR2 FQNNGV. CDR3 nucleotide sequence: TGTGCCAGCAGCGAGGTCCCAACTAATCAGCCCCAGCATTTT. Amino acid sequence: CASSEVPTNQPQHF.

This clonotype came up a few times. The chain joins TRBV7-9 to TRBJ2-7; no definite D call. The CDR3 is made up of 16 amino acids. V was pared by 5 bases and J by 0 bases, with 17 bases between. Germline CDR1 SEHNR, CDR2 FQNEAQ (reference sequence). The CDR3 bases are TGTGCCAGCAGCCCTACCGAGACCTCAAACTCCTACGAGCAGTACTTC. Protein sequence: CASSPTETSNSYEQYF.

This clonotype appeared many times. The gene calls are TRBV2 and TRBJ2-7, with D hard to call. Germline CDR1 reads SNHLY; CDR2 reads FYNNEI. V was clipped by 7 bases and J by 1 base, with 8 bases between them. The CDR3 sequence is 12 residues long. The chain's CDR3 is CASKTGSYEQYF. Written as DNA, the CDR3 is TGTGCCAGCAAGACTGGGTCCTACGAGCAGTACTTC.

This rearrangement joins TRBV25-1 to TRBJ1-2; D unclear. Trimming pared 1 base from V and 3 bases from J, leaving 9 bases between. The CDR3 is made up of 14 amino acids. CDR1 MGHDK and CDR2 SYGVNS come from the germline V gene. The CDR3 bases are TGTGCCAGCAGTGAATGGGCAAGTGACTATGGCTACACCTTC. This encodes CASSEWASDYGYTF.

The V and J genes are TRBV27 and TRBJ1-4, with D unclear. V was cut by 9 bases and J by 2 bases, with 4 bases left in between. This CDR3 has 11 residues. Germline lookup yields CDR1 MNHEY and CDR2 SMNVEV (reference sequence). The CDR3 here is CASGTNEKLFF. DNA of the CDR3: TGTGCCAGTGGGACTAATGAAAAACTGTTTTTT.

The DNA for the CDR3 is TGTGCCAGCAGTGAGTGGTCTCACCAGAACACTGAAGCTTTCTTT. This sequence encodes CASSEWSHQNTEAFF. The chain links TRBV2 to TRBJ1-1; D unclear. The germline V gene encodes CDR1 SNHLY and CDR2 FYNNEI. V dropped 3 bases and J dropped 1 base, with 12 bases sitting between them. The CDR3 runs to 15 residues.

Comment on this clonotype: This may come from a read error, since a much larger clone is one base off. This rearrangement joins TRBV4-3 to TRBJ1-2; D gene unclear. The ends were cut back, 3 bases at V and 0 bases at J, with 14 bases in the middle. The CDR3 has 16 amino acids. Germline CDR1 reads LGHNA; CDR2 reads YSLEER. The CDR3 DNA sequence: TGCGCCAGCAGCCAGACAACCGGGCCAGCTAACTATGGCTACACCTTC. It specifies CASSQTTGPANYGYTF.

The chain has TRBV7-9 and TRBJ1-1, with D perhaps matching TRBD1 (5 bases). From germline, CDR1 is SEHNR and CDR2 FQNEAQ (reference sequence). The CDR3 extends over 11 amino acids. The CDR3 region is CAYREGAEAFF. In nucleotides, the CDR3 is TGTGCTTATCGGGAAGGGGCTGAAGCTTTCTTT. Looking up the rest from reference TRBV7-9 and TRBJ1-1 gives the full variable domain: DTGVSQNPRHKITKRGQNVTFRCDPISEHNRLYWYRQTLGQGPEFLTYFQNEAQLEKSRLLSDRFSAERPKGSFSTLEIQRTEQGDSAMYLCAYREGAEAFFGQGTRLTVV.

This clonotype was picked up many times. V and J are TRBV5-6 and TRBJ2-3; the match to TRBD2 covers 14 bases. This CDR3 is 17 amino acids long. Losses at the gene ends were 4 bases for V and 1 base for J; bases not matched to a gene: 5. Germline V CDR1 and CDR2: SGHDT, YYEEEE. The CDR3 region has the DNA TGTGCCAGCAGCCCCGGACTAGCGGGGGGTGGCACAGATACGCAGTATTTT. Its translation: CASSPGLAGGGTDTQYF.

This clonotype was seen at least ten times. The CDR3 here is CASIPGHAVEQYF. The DNA of the CDR3 is TGTGCCAGCATCCCCGGCCATGCCGTCGAGCAGTACTTC. This chain links TRBV7-2 with TRBJ2-7; D gene uncertain. The germline V gene encodes CDR1 SGHTA and CDR2 FQGNSA. The V and J ends lost 7 bases and 6 bases respectively, with 16 bases between them. This CDR3 contains 13 residues.

This clonotype was seen a few times. The rearrangement joins TRBV2 to TRBJ1-1, with D perhaps TRBD1 (5 bases). V was shortened by 3 bases and J by 3 bases, with 8 bases between the two germline ends. Germline values: CDR1 SNHLY, CDR2 FYNNEI. The CDR3 runs 13 residues. This CDR3 is CASSDRDDTEAFF. CDR3 sequence (DNA): TGTGCCAGCAGTGACCGGGACGACACTGAAGCTTTCTTT.

V usage is TRBV9 and J usage is TRBJ1-2; 11 positions agree with TRBD1. This CDR3 spans 16 amino acids. Germline V gene sequence: CDR1 SGDLS, CDR2 YYNGEE. The ends lost 3 bases at V and 4 bases at J; junction bases unmatched: 8. The CDR3 DNA sequence: TGTGCCAGCAGCGCTCGGACAGGGGGCGACGGCTATGGCTACACCTTC. Its translation: CASSARTGGDGYGYTF.